This TCR beta chain was identified in a study of cytomegalovirus exposure and HLA in healthy donors. Study-level findings and limits: When presence/absence was analysed, sequencing depth was taken to be roughly uniform across donors. The listing of 150 or so TCR beta chains classed them as cytomegalovirus-associated. In an earlier analysis, about 90% or about 30%: the productive usage of most TCR beta V segments.

Unmatched junction bases numbered 3, after V lost 4 bases and J lost 1 base. The germline V gene has CDR1 SEHNR and CDR2 FQNEAQ (reference sequence). The CDR3 consists of 16 residues. Primers: 60 Vbeta forward and 13 Jbeta reverse. Only in-frame clones appear in the TCRdb table, and some are missing; sequencing was by immunoSEQ multiplex PCR. Among approximately 150,000 clones listed, around four fifths were seen once. On this clone: The antigen is undetermined.

The chain carries TRBV7-9 and TRBJ2-3, with 12 bases lining up with TRBD2. Sequenced sample: PBMCs. The sequence was obtained from a woman between 45 and 65 years old in good health and CMV-seronegative. CDR3: CASSSWTSGGTDTQYF. CDR3 in DNA: TGTGCCAGCAGCTCGTGGACTAGCGGGGGCACAGATACGCAGTATTTT.